This T cell receptor (beta chain) was found in a study of blood T cell repertoires in COVID-19. Sequencing was performed with immunoSEQ multiplex PCR; in TCRdb, only in-frame clones are kept and a portion is missing. The sample records about 160,000 clones, roughly 79% being singletons. V was clipped by 0 bases and J by 10 bases, with 13 bases between them. The CDR3 totals 14 residues. Germline CDR1 reads LNHDA; CDR2 reads SQIVND (reference sequence). The rearrangement links TRBV19 to TRBJ2-1, with D tentatively TRBD2 (5 bases). Sample: peripheral blood. This receptor was taken from a woman aged 80 or over with acute or convalescent COVID-19. The CDR3 region has the DNA TGTGCCAGTAGTATAGATCGGGATACCCGGGAGCAGTTCTTC. Translated, it gives CASSIDRDTREQFF. Supplemented by reference TRBV19 and TRBJ2-1, the full variable domain reads DGGITQSPKYLFRKEGQNVTLSCEQNLNHDAMYWYRQDPGQGLRLIYYSQIVNDFQKGDIAEGYSVSREKKESFPLTVTSAQKNPTAFYLCASSIDRDTREQFFGPGTRLTVL.